Below are 16 T cell receptor beta chains sequenced from a single sample in a study of blood T cell repertoires in COVID-19. The method was immunoSEQ multiplex PCR; TCRdb's version includes in-frame clones alone and lacks a portion of them. The data show more than 300,000 clones, with around four fifths seen just once and 0.95% to 1.5% held by the top ten. The specimen sequenced was peripheral blood. These receptors came from a woman between 50 and 59 years old with acute or convalescent COVID-19.

J is TRBJ1-1 and V is TRBV7-2; weak D call: TRBD1 (6 bases). This CDR3 is built from 15 residues. Germline CDR1 SGHTA, CDR2 FQGNSA. V was cut by 3 bases and J by 1 base, with 12 bases left in between. CDR3 region: CASSLGPGENTEAFF. In DNA form, the CDR3 reads TGTGCCAGCAGCTTGGGGCCAGGGGAGAACACTGAAGCTTTCTTT.

The genes are TRBV19 and TRBJ2-7; 8 positions match TRBD1. V gave up 2 bases and J gave up 0 bases; unmatched junction bases: 3. Per the germline V gene, CDR1 is LNHDA and CDR2 is SQIVND (reference sequence). The CDR3 extends over 15 amino acids. CDR3 sequence (DNA): TGTGCCAGTAGTATAAAGGGACAGGACTCCTACGAGCAGTACTTC. It codes for CASSIKGQDSYEQYF. Complete variable domain (other parts from reference TRBV19 and TRBJ2-7): DGGITQSPKYLFRKEGQNVTLSCEQNLNHDAMYWYRQDPGQGLRLIYYSQIVNDFQKGDIAEGYSVSREKKESFPLTVTSAQKNPTAFYLCASSIKGQDSYEQYFGPGTRLTVT.

This chain links TRBV5-1 with TRBJ2-2, with 8 bases matching TRBD1. CDR3 length equals 17 residues. Germline loops: CDR1 SGHRS, CDR2 YFSETQ. Germline trimming cut 0 bases from V and 10 bases from J; bases unmatched to any gene: 14. The chain's CDR3 is CASSLVGQGDGDEELFF. The CDR3 nucleotides are TGCGCCAGCAGCTTGGTAGGACAGGGAGACGGTGACGAGGAGCTGTTTTTT.

The chain employs TRBV18 and TRBJ1-6, with TRBD1 as a possible D gene (5 bases). The CDR3 consists of 16 residues. The germline V gene has CDR1 KGHSH and CDR2 LQKENI. V lost 3 bases to trimming and J lost 9 bases, with 18 bases between them. CDR3 sequence (DNA): TGTGCCAGCTCACCCGGGACTTCTTACCAAGGTTCACCCCTCCACTTT. Protein sequence: CASSPGTSYQGSPLHF.

The CDR3 sequence is CASSFQETYGYTF. DNA of the CDR3: TGCGCCAGCAGCTTCCAGGAAACCTATGGCTACACCTTC. This rearrangement joins TRBV5-1 to TRBJ1-2, with D unclear. Trimming stripped 2 bases from V and 4 bases from J, with 9 bases between. This CDR3 comprises 13 residues. CDR1 is SGHRS and CDR2 is YFSETQ in the germline V gene.

The chain uses TRBV30 and TRBJ2-1; TRBD2 aligns across 10 bases. Germline CDR1 is GTSNPN and CDR2 is SVGIG (reference sequence). The CDR3 extends over 12 amino acids. The junction had 9 bases not matched to a gene; V was cut back by 5 bases and J by 14 bases. The CDR3 loop is CAWGLAEGVKFF. DNA of the CDR3: TGTGCCTGGGGACTAGCGGAGGGAGTGAAGTTCTTC.

J is TRBJ1-4 and V is TRBV5-4; 10 bases map to TRBD1. Trimming removed 4 bases from V and 8 bases from J; junction bases left unmatched: 5. The CDR3 runs 14 residues. Germline CDR1 and CDR2: SGHNT and YYREEE (reference sequence). The CDR3 reads CASSSGTGDEKLFF. The CDR3, as DNA: TGTGCCAGCAGCAGCGGGACAGGGGACGAAAAACTGTTTTTT.

The chain employs TRBV15 and TRBJ2-5; possible D gene TRBD2, 5 bases. The CDR3 sequence is 15 residues long. In germline, CDR1 is LNHNV, CDR2 YYDKDF (reference sequence). Trimming removed 0 bases at V and 2 bases at J, with 10 bases between. The CDR3 sequence is CATSRDPGKQETQYF. The DNA of the CDR3 is TGTGCCACCAGCAGAGATCCGGGGAAACAAGAGACCCAGTACTTC. The full variable domain, with the rest looked up from reference TRBV15 and TRBJ2-5, is DAMVIQNPRYQVTQFGKPVTLSCSQTLNHNVMYWYQQKSSQAPKLLFHYYDKDFNNEADTPDNFQSRRPNTSFCFLDIRSPGLGDTAMYLCATSRDPGKQETQYFGPGTRLLVL.

This clone was seen a few times. This chain connects TRBV10-3 to TRBJ2-7; the D gene is possibly TRBD2 (5 bases). The CDR3 has 15 amino acids. V was shortened by 3 bases and J by 2 bases, with 14 bases between the two germline ends. Germline CDR1 ENHRY, CDR2 SYGVKD. The CDR3 sequence: CAISEVGLAAYEQYF. The CDR3 nucleotides are TGTGCCATCAGTGAAGTTGGGCTAGCAGCCTACGAGCAGTACTTC.

The CDR3 spells CASSEPSNRDSGYTF. For the CDR3, the DNA is TGTGCCAGCAGTGAACCTTCCAACCGGGACAGTGGATACACCTTC. This sequence joins TRBV2 and TRBJ1-2; 7 bases are shared with TRBD1. Germline CDR1 reads SNHLY; CDR2 reads FYNNEI. V was pared by 2 bases and J by 11 bases, with 14 bases of the junction left unmatched. The CDR3 is 15 amino acids. Full variable domain (outside the CDR3, taken from reference TRBV2 and TRBJ1-2): EPEVTQTPSHQVTQMGQEVILRCVPISNHLYFYWYRQILGQKVEFLVSFYNNEISEKSEIFDDQFSVERPDGSNFTLKIRSTKLEDSAMYFCASSEPSNRDSGYTFGSGTRLTVV.

The V gene is TRBV5-5, the J gene TRBJ1-1; D might be TRBD1 (5 bases). V lost 4 bases, J lost 0 bases, and 13 bases lay in between. Germline values: CDR1 SGHKS, CDR2 YYEKEE (reference sequence). The CDR3 contains 15 residues. This CDR3 is CASSTPTDMNTEAFF. The CDR3 DNA sequence: TGTGCCAGCAGCACCCCGACAGACATGAACACTGAAGCTTTCTTT.

The count of this clone is one. This chain joins TRBV5-6 and TRBJ2-5; TRBD2 aligns across 10 bases. J was trimmed by 5 bases and V by 5 bases; bases with no gene match: 6. The CDR3 has 14 amino acids. Germline values: CDR1 SGHDT, CDR2 YYEEEE. CDR3 protein: CASRSLTSGETQYF. The CDR3 DNA reads TGTGCCAGCAGGAGCCTGACTAGCGGGGAGACCCAGTACTTC.

The rearrangement links TRBV5-1 to TRBJ2-3; 7 bases align to TRBD1. The germline gives CDR1 SGHRS, CDR2 YFSETQ. This CDR3 has 14 amino acids. V lost 2 bases, J lost 4 bases, and 4 bases stayed unmatched. Here the CDR3 DNA reads TGCGCCAGCAGCTTAAACAGGGGCCCAGATACGCAGTATTTT. It yields the protein CASSLNRGPDTQYF.

The V and J genes are TRBV30 and TRBJ2-7, with 10 bases fitting TRBD2. Trimming at V came to 0 bases and at J to 5 bases, leaving 10 bases not matched to a gene. This CDR3 has 16 amino acids. CDR1 and CDR2 (germline): GTSNPN, SVGIG (reference sequence). For the CDR3, the DNA is TGTGCCTGGAGTGTATTGTCTCCTAGCGGGAGCGACGAGCAGTACTTC. Its protein product is CAWSVLSPSGSDEQYF.

The chain combines TRBV4-1 with TRBJ1-5, with D possibly matching TRBD1 (5 bases). The CDR3 covers 16 residues. From germline, CDR1 is MGHRA and CDR2 YSYEKL. Trimming took 4 bases from V and 7 from J, leaving 20 bases between them. The CDR3 here is CASSRLQEGLGQPQHF. The DNA of the CDR3 is TGCGCCAGCAGCCGCCTGCAGGAGGGACTGGGACAGCCCCAGCATTTT.

This rearrangement joins TRBV25-1 to TRBJ2-2; D may be TRBD2 (6 bases). The CDR3 contains 16 residues. The germline CDR1 and CDR2 sequences are MGHDK and SYGVNS. V lost 5 bases, J lost 0 bases, and 13 bases lay in between. The CDR3 bases are TGTGCCAGCAGTCACGCCGGGACTGCGAACACCGGGGAGCTGTTTTTT. It encodes CASSHAGTANTGELFF.